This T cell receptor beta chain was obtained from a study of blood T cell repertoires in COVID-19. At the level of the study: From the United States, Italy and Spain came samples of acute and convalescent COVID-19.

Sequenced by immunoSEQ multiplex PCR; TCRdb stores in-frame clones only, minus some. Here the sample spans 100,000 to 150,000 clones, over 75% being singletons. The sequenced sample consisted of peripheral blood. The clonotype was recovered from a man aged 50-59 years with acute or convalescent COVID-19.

CDR3 in DNA: TGTGCCAGCAGTAGGGACAGGGATGGTGAAAAACTGTTTTTT. Amino acids: CASSRDRDGEKLFF. This chain uses TRBV6-5 with TRBJ1-4; 9 positions match TRBD1. The V gene end was trimmed by 5 bases and the J gene end by 7 bases; junction bases not matched to a gene: 5. The CDR3 contains 14 residues. Germline lookup yields CDR1 MNHEY and CDR2 SVGAGI.